This T cell receptor (beta chain) was sequenced in a study of cytomegalovirus exposure and HLA in healthy donors. Overall study context: Drawn from HLA-typed donors, roughly 87 million unique TCRs were held in an early data release.

A note on this clone: Its antigen is undetermined.

Germline values: CDR1 SGHTA, CDR2 FQGTGA. Trimming shortened V by 1 base and J by 12 bases, and 19 bases separated the two germline ends. The CDR3 is 15 amino acids. Study results and limitations: In a later analysis, several top co-occurrence clusters appeared linked to parvovirus B19, influenza, CMV and Epstein-Barr virus. Both high specificity and high sensitivity reportedly marked the classifier's diagnosis of cytomegalovirus status.

The PCR contained 60 Vbeta and 13 Jbeta primers. The data were produced by immunoSEQ multiplex PCR, yet TCRdb's version contains in-frame clones alone and is incomplete. This sample has 100,000 or so clones, with 65% to 80% found just once. Material for sequencing was PBMCs. This TCR came from a man aged 25 to 40 in good health and CMV-seropositive. The chain uses TRBV7-3 and TRBJ2-1, with TRBD2 as a possible D gene (7 bases). CDR3 amino acids: CASSLSFAGEGGQFF. The CDR3, as DNA: TGTGCCAGCAGCTTAAGCTTTGCAGGGGAGGGCGGGCAGTTCTTC.